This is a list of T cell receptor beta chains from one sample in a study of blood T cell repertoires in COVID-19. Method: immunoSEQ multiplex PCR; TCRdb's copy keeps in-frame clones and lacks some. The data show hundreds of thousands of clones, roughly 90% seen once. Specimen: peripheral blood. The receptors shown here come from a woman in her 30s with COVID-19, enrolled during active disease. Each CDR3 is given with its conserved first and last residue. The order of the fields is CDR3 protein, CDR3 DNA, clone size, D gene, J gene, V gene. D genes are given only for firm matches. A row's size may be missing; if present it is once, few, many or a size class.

CASSIDRDRGRKTQHF | TGTGCCAGTAGTATAGATCGAGACAGGGGGCGGAAGACCCAGCATTTT | once | TRBD1 | TRBJ1-5 | TRBV19
CASSPRVAGSYNEQFF | TGTGCCAGCAGCCCCCGGGTAGCGGGGTCCTACAATGAGCAGTTCTTC | . | TRBD2 | TRBJ2-1 | TRBV7-2
CASSLEQGAYGYTF | TGTGCCAGCAGCTTGGAGCAGGGGGCCTATGGCTACACCTTC | . | TRBD1 | TRBJ1-2 | TRBV5-4
CASSLSGTGNEKLFF | TGCGCCAGCAGCTTATCCGGGACAGGGAATGAAAAACTGTTTTTT | . | TRBD1 | TRBJ1-4 | TRBV5-1
CASSPGTGAGGTDTQYF | TGTGCCAGCAGTCCCGGGACAGGGGCCGGGGGCACAGATACGCAGTATTTT | . | TRBD1 | TRBJ2-3 | TRBV6-6
CASSPPVGNEQFF | TGTGCCAGCTCACCACCGGTCGGGAATGAGCAGTTCTTC | . | . | TRBJ2-1 | TRBV18
CASSSQGAIGELFF | TGTGCCAGCAGCTCTCAGGGGGCAATCGGGGAGCTGTTTTTT | . | TRBD1 | TRBJ2-2 | TRBV5-4
CASSVDRGFNEKLFF | TGTGCCAGCAGTGTCGACAGGGGGTTTAATGAAAAACTGTTTTTT | . | TRBD1 | TRBJ1-4 | TRBV2
CASSSQQSSYEQYF | TGTGCCAGCAGTTCCCAACAGAGCTCCTACGAGCAGTACTTC | once | . | TRBJ2-7 | TRBV2
CASSFLSLDRADYGYTF | TGCGCCAGCAGCTTTCTGTCCTTAGACAGGGCGGACTATGGCTACACCTTC | . | TRBD1 | TRBJ1-2 | TRBV5-1
CASSEAWQSGSPLHF | TGTGCCAGCAGTGAAGCGTGGCAGTCAGGCTCACCCCTCCACTTT | once | . | TRBJ1-6 | TRBV6-1
CASSGTGGTEAFF | TGTGCCAGCAGCGGGACAGGGGGCACTGAAGCTTTCTTT | . | TRBD1 | TRBJ1-1 | TRBV9
CASSLHPRGYTEAFF | TGTGCCAGCAGTTTGCATCCTAGGGGGTACACTGAAGCTTTCTTT | . | . | TRBJ1-1 | TRBV28
CASSEFGQLNQPQHF | TGCGCCAGCAGTGAGTTCGGACAGCTTAATCAGCCCCAGCATTTT | . | . | TRBJ1-5 | TRBV10-2
CASSPVRSQPQHF | TGTGCCAGCTCACCTGTACGTAGTCAGCCCCAGCATTTT | . | . | TRBJ1-5 | TRBV18
CASSPLTDRVDF | TGTGCCAGCAGCCCCCTGACGGACAGGGTAGATTTT | . | TRBD1 | TRBJ2-3 | TRBV6-4
CASSFDGHPTGELFF | TGTGCCAGTAGTTTCGATGGACACCCCACCGGGGAGCTGTTTTTT | . | . | TRBJ2-2 | TRBV19
CASSIEPGTGDTNYGYTF | TGTGCCAGTAGTATAGAGCCGGGGACAGGCGACACTAACTATGGCTACACCTTC | . | TRBD1 | TRBJ1-2 | TRBV19
CASSPQGTGELFF | TGTGCCAGCTCACCACAGGGGACCGGGGAGCTGTTTTTT | . | . | TRBJ2-2 | TRBV18
CASSQELGGYTEAFF | TGTGCCAGCAGCCAAGAACTGGGGGGGTACACTGAAGCTTTCTTT | . | . | TRBJ1-1 | TRBV3-1/TRBV3-2
CASSQSLGQTPYNEQFF | TGTGCCAGCAGCCAATCGCTTGGACAGACGCCCTACAATGAGCAGTTCTTC | . | . | TRBJ2-1 | TRBV3-1/TRBV3-2
CASTPGQVTAEGYTF | TGTGCCAGCACCCCGGGACAGGTGACGGCGGAGGGCTACACCTTC | . | TRBD1 | TRBJ1-2 | TRBV28
CASSPPGLGTGYSPLHF | TGTGCCAGCTCACCCCCAGGTCTCGGGACAGGGTATTCACCCCTCCACTTT | . | TRBD1 | TRBJ1-6 | TRBV18
CASRAIGQGAFNEKLFF | TGTGCCAGCAGGGCAATCGGACAGGGAGCCTTTAATGAAAAACTGTTTTTT | . | TRBD1 | TRBJ1-4 | TRBV9
CASRPRRRTSGRVGTGELFF | TGTGCCAGTCGCCCGAGACGACGGACTAGCGGGAGGGTAGGGACCGGGGAGCTGTTTTTT | . | TRBD2 | TRBJ2-2 | TRBV19
CASTLGQGATNEKLFF | TGTGCCAGCACCTTGGGTCAGGGGGCAACTAATGAAAAACTGTTTTTT | . | TRBD1 | TRBJ1-4 | TRBV5-6
CASRYDRTRGYTF | TGTGCCAGCAGATATGACAGGACCCGTGGCTACACCTTC | . | . | TRBJ1-2 | TRBV7-2
CASSQGQSYEQYF | TGTGCCAGCAGCCAAGGACAGTCCTACGAGCAGTACTTC | . | . | TRBJ2-7 | TRBV6-5
CASSQEPQGSSYEQYF | TGCGCCAGCAGCCAAGAACCTCAGGGGAGCTCCTACGAGCAGTACTTC | . | . | TRBJ2-7 | TRBV4-1
CASSTGSAGNTIYF | TGTGCCAGCAGTACAGGGTCGGCTGGAAACACCATATATTTT | . | . | TRBJ1-3 | TRBV6-5
CASRGTTGGDTQYF | TGTGCCAGCAGGGGAACGACAGGGGGAGATACGCAGTATTTT | . | TRBD1 | TRBJ2-3 | TRBV2
CASSPFIQGGDEQYF | TGCGCCAGCAGCCCATTTATTCAGGGTGGCGACGAGCAGTACTTC | . | . | TRBJ2-7 | TRBV5-1
CASSFRLGSGAETQYF | TGTGCCAGCAGTTTTCGGCTTGGGTCAGGGGCAGAGACCCAGTACTTC | few | . | TRBJ2-5 | TRBV27
CASRSQGARRETQYF | TGTGCCAGTAGGTCCCAGGGGGCTAGACGAGAGACCCAGTACTTC | . | TRBD1 | TRBJ2-5 | TRBV19
CASSVQGAQNYGYTF | TGTGCCAGTAGTGTACAGGGGGCGCAAAACTATGGCTACACCTTC | . | TRBD1 | TRBJ1-2 | TRBV19
CASSQYGQGNSGANVLTF | TGCGCCAGCAGCCAGTACGGACAGGGGAACTCTGGGGCCAACGTCCTGACTTTC | . | TRBD1 | TRBJ2-6 | TRBV4-1
CASSQDQDYNEQFF | TGCGCCAGCAGCCAAGATCAGGACTACAATGAGCAGTTCTTC | . | . | TRBJ2-1 | TRBV4-1
CASSDTETTSPLHF | TGTGCCAGCAGCGATACAGAAACGACTTCACCCCTCCACTTT | . | . | TRBJ1-6 | TRBV7-9
CSVGASGRSTDTQYF | TGCAGCGTTGGGGCTAGCGGGAGGTCCACAGATACGCAGTATTTT | . | TRBD2 | TRBJ2-3 | TRBV29-1
CSASTLAGVYNEQFF | TGCAGTGCTAGTACCCTAGCGGGAGTTTACAATGAGCAGTTCTTC | . | TRBD2 | TRBJ2-1 | TRBV20-1
CASSTSLRGNEKLFF | TGTGCCAGCAGCACCAGTTTACGGGGTAATGAAAAACTGTTTTTT | . | . | TRBJ1-4 | TRBV7-8
CAISESTGPGQGYYNEQFF | TGTGCCATCAGTGAGTCGACGGGCCCGGGACAGGGGTACTACAATGAGCAGTTCTTC | once | TRBD1 | TRBJ2-1 | TRBV10-3
CASSLTTEVGYTF | TGTGCTAGCAGCCTAACGACAGAGGTAGGCTACACCTTC | . | . | TRBJ1-2 | TRBV7-7
CASSMALASYNEQFF | TGTGCCAGTAGTATGGCACTAGCGAGTTACAATGAGCAGTTCTTC | . | TRBD2 | TRBJ2-1 | TRBV19
CASSLGGVSTDTQYF | TGTGCCAGCAGCTTAGGGGGAGTTAGCACAGATACGCAGTATTTT | . | . | TRBJ2-3 | TRBV7-6
CASSQDHRGKQETQYF | TGCGCCAGCAGCCAAGATCATCGGGGGAAACAAGAGACCCAGTACTTC | . | . | TRBJ2-5 | TRBV4-3
CASSPGGSRDTQYF | TGTGCCAGCAGTCCCGGGGGTTCCAGGGATACGCAGTATTTT | . | . | TRBJ2-3 | TRBV7-2
CASSVVGTGLNNEQFF | TGTGCCAGCAGCGTAGTTGGGACAGGCCTTAACAATGAGCAGTTCTTC | . | TRBD1 | TRBJ2-1 | TRBV9
CASSPEGGLGYGYTF | TGTGCCAGCAGCCCCGAAGGCGGGCTGGGATATGGCTACACCTTC | . | . | TRBJ1-2 | TRBV11-2
CASSYPVGTGGTEAFF | TGTGCCAGCAGTTACCCGGTCGGGACAGGGGGCACTGAAGCTTTCTTT | . | TRBD1 | TRBJ1-1 | TRBV6-2/TRBV6-3
CASRTGSTQYF | TGTGCCAGCAGGACAGGAAGTACGCAGTATTTT | . | . | TRBJ2-3 | TRBV6-5
CASRKTGSYGYTF | TGTGCCAGCAGAAAGACAGGGAGCTATGGCTACACCTTC | . | TRBD1 | TRBJ1-2 | TRBV9
CASSFSDRDYNEQFF | TGTGCCAGCAGCTTTAGCGACAGGGACTACAATGAGCAGTTCTTC | . | TRBD1 | TRBJ2-1 | TRBV7-2
CASSAGGGGALGTEAFF | TGTGCCAGCAGCGCGGGAGGTGGTGGGGCTCTGGGCACTGAAGCTTTCTTT | . | . | TRBJ1-1 | TRBV9
CASSTGQYNSPLHF | TGCGCCAGCAGCACGGGACAGTATAATTCACCCCTCCACTTT | . | TRBD1 | TRBJ1-6 | TRBV5-1
CSVSTGFRTDTQYF | TGCAGCGTCTCGACAGGGTTCAGAACAGATACGCAGTATTTT | . | TRBD1 | TRBJ2-3 | TRBV29-1
CASREEGHLPAGYTF | TGTGCCAGCCGGGAGGAGGGACACCTACCAGCTGGCTACACCTTC | once | . | TRBJ1-2 | TRBV6-5
CASSLYRGEKLFF | TGTGCCAGCAGCTTATACAGGGGGGAAAAACTGTTTTTT | few | TRBD1 | TRBJ1-4 | TRBV5-4
CASSFGGDTQYF | TGTGCCAGCAGCTTTGGAGGAGATACGCAGTATTTT | . | . | TRBJ2-3 | TRBV7-8
CASSQGNRGYEQYF | TGTGCCAGCAGCCAAGGAAACAGGGGCTACGAGCAGTACTTC | . | TRBD1 | TRBJ2-7 | TRBV3-1/TRBV3-2